The 28 T cell receptor beta chains in this list originate from one sample, sequenced in a study of CD8 T cells in ankylosing spondylitis. TCRdb analysed the 5' RACE reads with MiXCR anew, one entry per CDR3 protein. Of about 350,000 distinct CDR3 sequences in the sample, 20% are singletons; the top ten hold 13%. Source material: blood, either unsorted or a sorted T cell fraction (not recorded which). These receptors were taken from a male donor with ankylosing spondylitis or in good health (not recorded which).

This clonotype was seen more than once but under ten times. V is TRBV10-3 and J is TRBJ1-1; the D is unclear. The ends were cut back, 10 bases at V and 6 bases at J, with 12 bases in the middle. CDR1 ENHRY and CDR2 SYGVKD come from the germline V gene. The CDR3 covers 11 residues. The CDR3 region is CATAAGAEAFF. In DNA, the CDR3 is TGTGCCACGGCCGCAGGAGCTGAAGCTTTCTTT.

The V and J genes are TRBV24-1 and TRBJ2-2; D possibly corresponds to TRBD2 (6 bases). V lost 8 bases, J lost 5 bases, and 11 bases lay in between. The CDR3 spans 13 residues. CDR1 KGHDR and CDR2 SFDVKD come from the germline V gene. The CDR3 protein is CATNWGETGELFF. CDR3 sequence (DNA): TGTGCCACCAACTGGGGGGAGACCGGGGAGCTGTTTTTT.

This chain connects TRBV12-3 or TRBV12-4 to TRBJ2-2, with D unclear. The CDR3 totals 13 residues. V lost 3 bases, J lost 6 bases, and 8 bases lay in between. Here the CDR3 DNA reads TGTGCCAGCAGTTTCTCGAGGCCCGGGGAGCTGTTTTTT. Residues: CASSFSRPGELFF.

The sample holds a few counts of this clonotype. V gene TRBV29-1 combines with J gene TRBJ2-2; D is perhaps TRBD2 (5 bases). Trimming removed 7 bases at V and 4 bases at J, with 10 bases between. Germline values: CDR1 SQVTM, CDR2 ANQGSEA. This CDR3 has 12 residues. This CDR3 is CSAPSGTGELFF. CDR3 bases: TGCAGCGCTCCGAGCGGCACCGGGGAGCTGTTTTTT.

This clonotype was seen a handful of times. The chain combines TRBV15 with TRBJ2-3; 9 bases map to TRBD1. This CDR3 comprises 14 residues. V lost 7 bases to trimming and J lost 0 bases; unmatched junction nucleotides: 2. The germline CDR1 and CDR2 sequences are LNHNV and YYDKDF (reference sequence). CDR3 protein: CATTGQGSTDTQYF. CDR3 nucleotide sequence: TGTGCCACCACGGGACAGGGTAGCACAGATACGCAGTATTTT.

The chain employs TRBV30 and TRBJ2-1; 7 nucleotides line up with TRBD1. In germline, CDR1 is GTSNPN, CDR2 SVGIG (reference sequence). The CDR3 totals 15 residues. V trimming: 3 bases; J trimming: 0 bases; junction bases outside the gene matches: 5. This CDR3 is CAWSARDSSYNEQFF. The CDR3 region has the DNA TGTGCCTGGAGCGCCCGGGACAGCTCCTACAATGAGCAGTTCTTC.

Only a few counts were recorded for this clonotype. The rearrangement joins TRBV6-1 to TRBJ2-5; TRBD2 might be the D (6 bases). V lost 6 bases, J lost 3 bases, and 23 bases lay in between. The CDR3 spans 17 residues. CDR1 MNHNS and CDR2 SASEGT come from the germline V gene. The CDR3 is CASRGAGPPVGEETQYF. Here the CDR3 DNA reads TGTGCCAGCAGGGGAGCGGGCCCTCCCGTCGGTGAAGAGACCCAGTACTTC.

The chain has TRBV5-6 and TRBJ2-7; 7 bases are a match to TRBD1. Germline CDR1 SGHDT, CDR2 YYEEEE. The CDR3 totals 14 residues. V lost 4 bases, J lost 5 bases, and 9 bases stayed unmatched. Here the CDR3 DNA reads TGTGCCAGCAGCCGGTCCCCCGGGACAGACGAGCAGTACTTC. It specifies CASSRSPGTDEQYF.

This chain links TRBV7-9 with TRBJ2-7; D not certain. Germline CDR1 SEHNR, CDR2 FQNEAQ (reference sequence). Trimming left V 1 base short and J 3 bases short, with 10 bases between. The CDR3 sequence is 14 residues long. CDR3 sequence (DNA): TGTGCCAGCAGCTTAGTCCGGACCAACTACGAGCAGTACTTC. This encodes CASSLVRTNYEQYF.

In its sample, this clonotype was seen a few times. This rearrangement joins TRBV19 to TRBJ1-2, with 9 bases that match TRBD1. The germline V gene encodes CDR1 LNHDA and CDR2 SQIVND (reference sequence). V lost 6 bases, J lost 4 bases, and 15 bases stayed unmatched. This CDR3 spans 17 amino acids. This CDR3 reads CASSPYGRDRAGYGYTF. The CDR3 bases are TGTGCCAGTAGCCCATATGGGAGGGACAGGGCCGGCTATGGCTACACCTTC. Looking up the rest from reference TRBV19 and TRBJ1-2 gives the full variable domain: DGGITQSPKYLFRKEGQNVTLSCEQNLNHDAMYWYRQDPGQGLRLIYYSQIVNDFQKGDIAEGYSVSREKKESFPLTVTSAQKNPTAFYLCASSPYGRDRAGYGYTFGSGTRLTVV.

The J gene is TRBJ2-3, the V gene TRBV7-9; the match to TRBD2 covers 9 bases. Germline CDR1 reads SEHNR; CDR2 reads FQNEAQ (reference sequence). The CDR3 consists of 15 residues. The ends lost 4 bases at V and 9 bases at J; junction bases unmatched: 11. The CDR3 nucleotides read TGTGCCAGCAGCTCCGATGGCGGGGGGGCAGGCACGCAGTATTTT. Translation gives CASSSDGGGAGTQYF. Full variable domain (outside the CDR3, taken from reference TRBV7-9 and TRBJ2-3): DTGVSQNPRHKITKRGQNVTFRCDPISEHNRLYWYRQTLGQGPEFLTYFQNEAQLEKSRLLSDRFSAERPKGSFSTLEIQRTEQGDSAMYLCASSSDGGGAGTQYFGPGTRLTVL.

The J gene is TRBJ2-7, the V gene TRBV12-3 or TRBV12-4; the D is unclear. V lost 6 bases and J lost 5, with 14 bases in between. CDR3 size: 13 residues. CDR3 nucleotides: TGTGCCAGCAGCGACCTTGAAGTTAACGAGCAGTACTTC. Amino acids: CASSDLEVNEQYF.

In its sample, this clonotype was seen a few times. V is TRBV6-5 and J is TRBJ1-1; a possible D gene is TRBD1 (6 bases). Germline assignment: CDR1 MNHEY and CDR2 SVGAGI. This CDR3 has 17 amino acids. V dropped 4 bases and J dropped 6 bases, with 24 bases sitting between them. CDR3 region: CASSLGPGDTLKSEAFF. The DNA of the CDR3 is TGTGCCAGCAGTTTAGGCCCGGGGGACACCCTAAAATCTGAAGCTTTCTTT.

This rearrangement joins TRBV7-2 to TRBJ2-5; D uncertain. Trimming took off 2 bases at V and 2 bases at J, with 9 bases between the two ends. Looked up from germline, CDR1 is SGHTA and CDR2 is FQGNSA. This CDR3 comprises 14 residues. The CDR3 DNA follows: TGTGCCAGCAGCTTATGGTCCACTCAAGAGACCCAGTACTTC. Its translation: CASSLWSTQETQYF. Together with reference TRBV7-2 and TRBJ2-5, the CDR3 gives the full variable domain: GAGVSQSPSNKVTEKGKDVELRCDPISGHTALYWYRQSLGQGLEFLIYFQGNSAPDKSGLPSDRFSAERTGGSVSTLTIQRTQQEDSAVYLCASSLWSTQETQYFGPGTRLLVL.

The chain combines TRBV12-3 or TRBV12-4 with TRBJ2-1; no firm D call. V dropped 5 bases and J dropped 8 bases, with 10 bases sitting between them. There are 12 residues in the CDR3. The CDR3 is CASSPQSDEQFF. CDR3 DNA sequence: TGTGCCAGCAGTCCCCAGTCGGATGAGCAGTTCTTC.

This clonotype was picked up a small number of times. The V and J genes are TRBV27 and TRBJ2-7, with D tentatively TRBD2 (6 bases). The CDR3 sequence is 14 residues long. Germline assignment: CDR1 MNHEY and CDR2 SMNVEV (reference sequence). V gave up 2 bases and J gave up 3 bases, with 11 bases separating them. As DNA, the CDR3 is TGTGCCAGCAGTTTAATGGGCGGGAACTACGAGCAGTACTTC. Translation gives CASSLMGGNYEQYF.

This clonotype was recorded a few times. V usage is TRBV6-1 and J usage is TRBJ2-1; tentative D call: TRBD2 (6 bases). CDR3 size: 17 residues. Germline V lookup: CDR1 MNHNS, CDR2 SASEGT. V was clipped by 4 bases and J by 7 bases, with 23 bases between them. The CDR3 here is CASSAARSAGGPNEQFF. DNA of the CDR3: TGTGCCAGCAGTGCCGCCCGTAGTGCCGGAGGGCCGAATGAGCAGTTCTTC.

V gene TRBV6-5 combines with J gene TRBJ2-1; 9 bases map to TRBD1. Per germline, CDR1 MNHEY and CDR2 SVGAGI. The CDR3 contains 16 residues. The ends lost 0 bases at V and 7 bases at J; junction bases unmatched: 7. DNA for the CDR3: TGTGCCAGCAGTTACTCGGGGTGGACAGGGGCGAATGAGCAGTTCTTC. Protein: CASSYSGWTGANEQFF.

The V gene is TRBV2, the J gene TRBJ2-3; TRBD2 agrees at 9 bases. Germline loops: CDR1 SNHLY, CDR2 FYNNEI. This CDR3 comprises 16 residues. V trimming: 2 bases; J trimming: 7 bases; junction bases outside the gene matches: 10. The CDR3 sequence is CASSEPGREGTHTQYF. In nucleotides, the CDR3 is TGTGCCAGCAGTGAACCCGGGCGGGAGGGAACGCATACGCAGTATTTT.

This clonotype has only a few counts. The chain uses TRBV29-1 and TRBJ2-2; D is unresolved. Germline lookup yields CDR1 SQVTM and CDR2 ANQGSEA. The CDR3 contains 14 residues. Trimming stripped 3 bases from V and 0 bases from J, with 8 bases between. This chain's CDR3 is CSVDGWSNTGELFF. The CDR3, as DNA: TGCAGCGTTGACGGGTGGTCGAACACCGGGGAGCTGTTTTTT.

In regard to this clonotype: One end of the junction fails to match germline, which may point to a read error. The chain employs TRBV24-1 and TRBJ2-2; 7 nucleotides match TRBD2. Germline CDR1 and CDR2: KGHDR and SFDVKD. The length of the CDR3 is 15 residues. This CDR3 reads CVTSDPGGTPGELFF. CDR3 in DNA: TGTGTCACCAGTGACCCCGGGGGGACGCCCGGGGAGCTGTTTTTT.

This sequence joins TRBV3-1 and TRBJ2-7, with 10 bases that match TRBD2. The CDR3 extends over 16 amino acids. CDR1 is LGHDT and CDR2 is YNNKEL in the germline V gene (reference sequence). With V trimmed by 4 bases and J by 2 bases, 8 bases remained unmatched. The chain's CDR3 is CASSPHRSGGAYEQYF. The CDR3 nucleotides read TGTGCCAGCAGCCCCCATAGGAGCGGGGGGGCCTACGAGCAGTACTTC.

V usage is TRBV5-6 and J usage is TRBJ1-1, with a possible D match to TRBD1 (5 bases). CDR3 length: 15 amino acids. The germline V gene has CDR1 SGHDT and CDR2 YYEEEE. Trimming cost V 4 bases and J 0 bases, with 13 bases left between them. The CDR3 nucleotides read TGTGCCAGCAGCCCCGCTGGGACTTTGAACACTGAAGCTTTCTTT. It codes for CASSPAGTLNTEAFF.

J is TRBJ1-5 and V is TRBV29-1; TRBD1 matches 7 bases. The CDR3 is 13 residues long. Germline CDR1 reads SQVTM; CDR2 reads ANQGSEA. V was pared by 5 bases and J by 3 bases, with 4 bases of the junction left unmatched. In DNA form, the CDR3 reads TGCAGCGTTAGGGACAGCTCCAATCAGCCCCAGCATTTT. It specifies CSVRDSSNQPQHF.

This clonotype was counted at least ten times. The rearrangement uses TRBV12-3 or TRBV12-4 and TRBJ2-7, with D unclear. V was cut by 4 bases and J by 2 bases, with 9 bases left in between. The CDR3 loop spans 13 amino acids. As DNA, the CDR3 is TGTGCCAGCAGTTCGATCGAGACCTACGAGCAGTACTTC. Protein sequence: CASSSIETYEQYF.

Only one count was recorded for this clonotype. The V gene is TRBV29-1, the J gene TRBJ2-1, with 11 bases matching TRBD2. J gave up 4 bases and V 7 bases, and 3 bases lay outside the gene matches. CDR1 SQVTM and CDR2 ANQGSEA come from the germline V gene. The CDR3 has 13 residues. For the CDR3, the DNA is TGCAGCGGTGGACTAGCGGGTTACAATGAGCAGTTCTTC. It translates to CSGGLAGYNEQFF.

The chain employs TRBV7-4 and TRBJ2-1; D not resolved. Germline assignment: CDR1 SGHVT and CDR2 SQSDAQ. This CDR3 spans 17 amino acids. The V and J ends lost 10 bases and 3 bases respectively, with 25 bases between them. Here the CDR3 DNA reads TGTGCCACCTGCCAACTTCCGAGTGGGGTTGACTACAATGAGCAGTTCTTC. This encodes CATCQLPSGVDYNEQFF.

This clonotype was counted only a few times. The chain is built from TRBV29-1 and TRBJ2-1; no definite D call. This CDR3 is built from 13 residues. Trimming left V 2 bases short and J 6 bases short, with 11 bases between. The germline V gene has CDR1 SQVTM and CDR2 ANQGSEA. CDR3 coding DNA: TGCAGCGTTGAACGCGGCCCTGGCAATGAGCAGTTCTTC. Amino acids: CSVERGPGNEQFF.